The source of this T cell receptor (beta chain) is a study of somatic mutations in cytotoxic T cells in rheumatoid arthritis. In regard to this clone: Its matching antigen is unknown.

Generated by immunoSEQ multiplex PCR, the TCRdb table keeps only in-frame clones and is missing some. Seen here are around 15,000 clones, more than 70% observed once, and the top ten hold 20% to 25%. Study-wide results and caveats: Greater age accompanied higher CD8+ clonality in rheumatoid arthritis patients, a pattern that was absent in healthy controls. No antigen targets were known for the expanded CD8+ clones. Per patient, the largest CD8+ clone was found to exceed 20% of CD8+ cells in 8 of 65 cases.

Flow cytometry was used to check the purity of CD4+ and CD8+ cells, which had been isolated by positive magnetic bead selection. V lost 3 bases and J lost 4, with 12 bases in between. This CDR3 is built from 14 residues. Germline CDR1 MNHEY, CDR2 SMNVEV (reference sequence). J is TRBJ1-2 and V is TRBV27, with D perhaps matching TRBD1 (6 bases). The clonotype originates from an adult with rheumatoid arthritis. Sequencing was carried out using CD8+ T cells sorted from blood. CDR3 nucleotides: TGTGCCAGCAGTTTTTCCGGGACAAGCTATGGCTACACCTTC. Its protein is CASSFSGTSYGYTF.